These T cell receptor beta chains were read from a single sample in a study of blood T cell repertoires in COVID-19. Profiling relied on immunoSEQ multiplex PCR, and the TCRdb table lists in-frame clones only, not all of them. The profile shows approximately 170,000 clones, about four fifths of them singletons. The sequencing input was peripheral blood. These TCRs come from a man between 60 and 75 years old with active or convalescent COVID-19. Both conserved end residues are part of each CDR3. A D gene is named only where the DNA matches it firmly. The listing skips clone size in some rows; elsewhere it reads once, few, many or a size class.

V gene	clone size	D gene	J gene	CDR3 DNA	CDR3 protein
TRBV10-3	-	TRBD2	TRBJ2-7	TGTGCCATTGCCGGGACTAGCGGATTCGAGCAGTACTTC	CAIAGTSGFEQYF
TRBV12-3/TRBV12-4	-	-	TRBJ1-1	TGTGCCAGCAACTCAGGGAGGCGGACTGAAGCTTTCTTT	CASNSGRRTEAFF
TRBV4-1	once	-	TRBJ2-7	TGCGCCAGCAGCCAAGCGCCGGAGGCCTACGAGCAGTACTTC	CASSQAPEAYEQYF
TRBV19	-	-	TRBJ2-3	TGTGCCAGTAGTATTAACCGGGATCACAAAATCACAGATACGCAGTATTTT	CASSINRDHKITDTQYF
TRBV28	few	TRBD1	TRBJ1-2	TGTGCCAGCTGGGACAGGGGATGGACTAATGGCTACACCTTC	CASWDRGWTNGYTF
TRBV6-5	-	-	TRBJ1-5	TGTGCCAGCAGTTACTCAAGGGGGAGCAATCAGCCCCAGCATTTT	CASSYSRGSNQPQHF
TRBV19	-	TRBD1	TRBJ1-5	TGTGCCAGTAGACGCGACGAGGACAGGGGGCTCAATCAGCCCCAGCATTTT	CASRRDEDRGLNQPQHF
TRBV29-1	-	-	TRBJ2-5	TGCAGCAGCGGGCACCAAGAGACCCAGTACTTC	CSSGHQETQYF
TRBV10-3	-	-	TRBJ2-3	TGTGCCATCAGTGATTGGGCGGGGCGCACAGATACGCAGTATTTT	CAISDWAGRTDTQYF
TRBV6-1	few	-	TRBJ1-4	TGTGCCAGCAGTGAACTGGAGCTACCAAATGAAAAACTGTTTTTT	CASSELELPNEKLFF
TRBV6-5	-	-	TRBJ1-6	TGTGCCAGCACGACAGGTTCTGGTAATTCACCCCTCCACTTT	CASTTGSGNSPLHF
TRBV27	-	TRBD1	TRBJ2-2	TGTGCCAGCAGCCGGACAGGGTTCGGGGAGCTGTTTTTT	CASSRTGFGELFF
TRBV10-2	-	-	TRBJ1-2	TGCGCCAGCAGTGTAGAGCGGCTCGGCTACACCTTC	CASSVERLGYTF
TRBV28	-	TRBD1	TRBJ2-5	TGTGCCAGCAGCCAAAGACAGGGGGTCGGGCAAGAGACCCAGTACTTC	CASSQRQGVGQETQYF
TRBV6-5	few	-	TRBJ2-1	TGTGCCAGCAGTTACAGTGGGCGCGAGCAGTTCTTC	CASSYSGREQFF
TRBV5-4	-	TRBD1	TRBJ2-3	TGTGCCAGCAGCTTGGGGGGACAGGGGTCAGATACGCAGTATTTT	CASSLGGQGSDTQYF
TRBV18	-	-	TRBJ1-5	TGTGCCAGCTCACCAGTAAGCCAGGGTGGTCTGGATCAGCCCCAGCATTTT	CASSPVSQGGLDQPQHF
TRBV5-8	-	-	TRBJ1-1	TGTGCCAGCAGCTTGCTAGGGGTCGGCACTGAAGCTTTCTTT	CASSLLGVGTEAFF
TRBV29-1	once	TRBD2	TRBJ2-7	TGCAGCGTTGTTTGGCTAGCGGATAACTCCTACGAGCAGTACTTC	CSVVWLADNSYEQYF
TRBV29-1	-	TRBD1	TRBJ2-2	TGCAGCGCGGGACAGACCAACACCGGGGAGCTGTTTTTT	CSAGQTNTGELFF
TRBV5-1	-	-	TRBJ1-4	TGCGCCAGCAGCTTGGCGGGCGGAGGAGGGGAAAAACTGTTTTTT	CASSLAGGGGEKLFF
TRBV7-3	few	TRBD1	TRBJ1-2	TGTGCCAGCAGCCAGGGACAGGGAGGTGGCTACACCTTC	CASSQGQGGGYTF
TRBV19	-	TRBD1	TRBJ2-7	TGTGCCAGTCATCACAGGGACAGATCGTACGAGCAGTACTTC	CASHHRDRSYEQYF
TRBV19	-	-	TRBJ1-2	TGTGCCAGTAGTATAACAGGACGGGTCTATGGCTACACCTTC	CASSITGRVYGYTF
TRBV28	once	-	TRBJ2-7	TGTGCCAGCAGTACAACGGACAGATACTACGAGCAGTACTTC	CASSTTDRYYEQYF
TRBV19	-	TRBD2	TRBJ2-3	TGTGCCAGTAGTGCACCGGGACTAGCGGGAGTCGGGGGCACAGATACGCAGTATTTT	CASSAPGLAGVGGTDTQYF
TRBV12-3/TRBV12-4	-	-	TRBJ2-7	TGTGCCAGCAGACCAACAGTGTCCTACGAGCAGTACTTC	CASRPTVSYEQYF
TRBV10-3	-	-	TRBJ1-2	TGTGCCATCAGTGAGGTTCGGCAGGGGCCTGACTATGGCTACACCTTC	CAISEVRQGPDYGYTF
TRBV9	-	TRBD2	TRBJ2-5	TGTGCCAGCAGCGTGTCGACTAGCGGGGCGGGGGAGACCCAGTACTTC	CASSVSTSGAGETQYF
TRBV10-3	-	-	TRBJ1-2	TGTGCCATCAGTGAGTCGGGCAGTCGGTATTCGAGAGGCTACACCTTC	CAISESGSRYSRGYTF
TRBV13	few	TRBD2	TRBJ2-1	TGTGCCAGCAGCTTAGGTGTTAGCGGGATAAATGAGCAGTTCTTC	CASSLGVSGINEQFF